This T cell receptor (beta chain) was sequenced during a study of blood T cell repertoires in COVID-19. Overall study context: Researchers got acute and convalescent COVID-19 samples from the United States, Italy and Spain.

This CDR3 is built from 12 residues. The germline gives CDR1 SNHLY, CDR2 FYNNEI. Trimming shortened V by 2 bases and J by 2 bases, and 4 bases separated the two germline ends. In the authors' methods: For nucleated cells, counts were estimated from reference gene primer amplification. The data were produced by immunoSEQ multiplex PCR, yet TCRdb's version contains in-frame clones alone and is incomplete. V, J and clone size reflect that table, while D and trimming were determined from the DNA. The sample shows some 150,000 clones, about 79% of them seen only once. The TCR originated in an elderly woman with acute or convalescent COVID-19. This rearrangement joins TRBV2 to TRBJ2-7, with D uncertain. Sequenced material: peripheral blood. CDR3 sequence reads: CASSEQAYEQYF. CDR3 coding DNA: TGTGCCAGCAGTGAACAGGCCTACGAGCAGTACTTC.